This T cell receptor beta chain was obtained from a study of CD8 T cells in ankylosing spondylitis. The study, taken as a whole, reports: Disease-linked clones bore a CD8+ phenotype and were relatively rare in peripheral blood. In ankylosing spondylitis blood, a motif of eight highly homologous TCR beta variants appeared characteristic.

Molecular-barcoded quantitative 5'-RACE produced these TCR beta libraries. TCRdb re-derived calls from the 5' RACE reads in MiXCR, one entry per CDR3 protein. The sample includes 750,000 to 850,000 distinct CDR3 sequences, about 12% seen only once; the top ten take roughly 0.51%. Germline loops: CDR1 SGHVS, CDR2 FQNEAQ. This CDR3 comprises 18 residues. The V gene lost 3 bases and the J gene lost 2 bases, with 20 bases spanning the gap. This clonotype has ten or more counts. Its antigen remains unknown. Sequenced: blood, either unsorted or a sorted T cell fraction (not recorded which). This chain joins TRBV7-8 and TRBJ1-5; the D gene is possibly TRBD1 (5 bases). The receptor was isolated from a male donor with ankylosing spondylitis. The CDR3 reads CASSFSRAGLSRNQPQHF. The CDR3 coding sequence is TGTGCCAGCAGCTTCTCCAGGGCTGGCTTATCTCGCAATCAGCCCCAGCATTTT.